These 18 T cell receptor beta chains originate from one sample sequenced in a study of blood T cell repertoires in COVID-19. TCRdb keeps only in-frame clones here, not all; method: immunoSEQ multiplex PCR. Seen here are fewer than 70,000 clones, about 82% observed once, and the top ten hold 23%. The sequencing input was peripheral blood. The receptor source for this set is a man aged 45 to 65 with acute or convalescent COVID-19.

The V gene is TRBV5-1, the J gene TRBJ2-2; 10 nucleotides match TRBD1. With 4 bases clipped from V and 5 bases from J, the junction kept 5 bases outside the gene matches. The CDR3 is 15 residues long. The germline V gene has CDR1 SGHRS and CDR2 YFSETQ. The CDR3 spells CASSLGQGGTGELFF. Written as DNA, the CDR3 is TGCGCCAGCAGCCTAGGACAGGGGGGAACCGGGGAGCTGTTTTTT.

The rearrangement links TRBV5-1 to TRBJ1-1; D is undetermined. Germline CDR1 SGHRS, CDR2 YFSETQ. Trimming took off 0 bases at V and 10 bases at J, with 19 bases between the two ends. This CDR3 is 15 amino acids long. CDR3 bases: TGCGCCAGCAGCTTGGCCGAGGTCGGTAACGTGGGAGCTTTCTTT. Translating it yields CASSLAEVGNVGAFF.

This clone was counted a few times. CDR3 in DNA: TGTGCCAGCAGCCCCGCTGGGCGGGGAGCCTACAATGAGCAGTTCTTC. Its protein is CASSPAGRGAYNEQFF. This chain uses TRBV7-9 with TRBJ2-1; perhaps TRBD2 as D (6 bases). CDR1 and CDR2 (germline): SEHNR, FQNEAQ (reference sequence). The CDR3 has 16 amino acids. Trimming shortened V by 5 bases and J by 2 bases, and 16 bases separated the two germline ends.

The rearrangement links TRBV2 to TRBJ1-1; D is unclear. The CDR3 is 13 residues long. V dropped 8 bases and J dropped 1 base, with 11 bases sitting between them. Germline assignment: CDR1 SNHLY and CDR2 FYNNEI. In DNA, the CDR3 is TGTGCCAGCGCGGTTGAGGGGAACACTGAAGCTTTCTTT. The encoded protein is CASAVEGNTEAFF.

CDR3 in amino acids: CASSDFRDLEQPQHF. The DNA for the CDR3 is TGTGCCAGCAGTGATTTCCGGGACTTAGAACAGCCCCAGCATTTT. V gene TRBV6-1 combines with J gene TRBJ1-5; maybe TRBD1 (5 bases). CDR1 is MNHNS, CDR2 SASEGT, per germline. V was pared by 3 bases and J by 7 bases, with 16 bases between. The CDR3 is made up of 15 amino acids.

The chain carries TRBV5-1 and TRBJ1-2; 7 bases agree with TRBD1. The CDR3 is 14 amino acids. The germline CDR1 and CDR2 sequences are SGHRS and YFSETQ. The J segment lost 6 bases and the V segment lost 5 bases, leaving 10 bases of the junction unmatched. The CDR3 reads CASSTTRGENGYTF. In DNA, the CDR3 is TGCGCCAGCAGTACAACCAGGGGGGAAAATGGCTACACCTTC.

The J gene is TRBJ2-7, the V gene TRBV5-1; no clear D gene. The V gene's germline CDR1 is SGHRS and CDR2 YFSETQ. The CDR3 extends over 14 amino acids. With 0 bases removed from V and 4 bases from J, the gap between germline ends came to 11 bases. CDR3 loop: CASSLDAADYEQYF. In nucleotides, the CDR3 is TGCGCCAGCAGCTTGGACGCGGCAGATTACGAGCAGTACTTC.

The rearrangement uses TRBV11-1 and TRBJ1-1; D may be TRBD1 (6 bases). Germline V gene data show CDR1 as SGHAT and CDR2 as FQDESV (reference sequence). Deletions cut 4 bases from V and 2 bases from J, with 14 bases between. The CDR3 runs to 15 residues. CDR3 bases: TGTGCCAGCAGCTACGGACAGAACCCTAACACTGAAGCTTTCTTT. Translating it yields CASSYGQNPNTEAFF. Based on the CDR3 plus reference TRBV11-1 and TRBJ1-1, the full variable domain is EAEVAQSPRYKITEKSQAVAFWCDPISGHATLYWYRQILGQGPELLVQFQDESVVDDSQLPKDRFSAERLKGVDSTLKIQPAELGDSAMYLCASSYGQNPNTEAFFGQGTRLTVV.

The chain joins TRBV5-6 to TRBJ2-7; the D is unclear. There are 12 residues in the CDR3. V dropped 0 bases and J dropped 4 bases, with 5 bases sitting between them. CDR1 is SGHDT and CDR2 is YYEEEE in the germline V gene. CDR3 region: CASSLGQYEQYV. CDR3 nucleotides: TGTGCCAGCAGCTTGGGGCAGTACGAGCAGTACGTC.

The CDR3: CSVELPREGIYGYTF. Here the CDR3 DNA reads TGCAGCGTTGAACTCCCCAGGGAGGGGATCTATGGCTACACCTTC. The rearrangement joins TRBV29-1 to TRBJ1-2; TRBD1 is a possible D gene (5 bases). CDR1 and CDR2 from the germline V gene are SQVTM and ANQGSEA. V was trimmed by 2 bases and J by 4 bases, leaving 17 bases between them. The CDR3 has 15 residues.

The CDR3 loop reads CASSLPGTGGRNEQFF. The CDR3 coding sequence is TGTGCCAGCAGTCTCCCCGGGACAGGGGGCCGGAATGAGCAGTTCTTC. The J gene is TRBJ2-1, the V gene TRBV27, with 12 bases identical to TRBD1. The CDR3 runs 16 residues. Losses at the gene ends were 5 bases for V and 7 bases for J; bases not matched to a gene: 9. Germline CDR1 reads MNHEY; CDR2 reads SMNVEV (reference sequence).

This chain joins TRBV4-1 and TRBJ2-5; weak D call: TRBD2 (6 bases). The V end was cut by 3 bases, the J end by 5 bases, with 16 bases between. The germline CDR1 and CDR2 sequences are MGHRA and YSYEKL. This CDR3 spans 15 amino acids. The DNA for the CDR3 is TGCGCCAGCAGCCAGGGACTTGGGCCAGGGGAGACCCAGTACTTC. Protein: CASSQGLGPGETQYF.

The chain employs TRBV2 and TRBJ2-5; possible D gene TRBD2, 7 bases. V gave up 7 bases and J gave up 3 bases, with 18 bases separating them. CDR3 length equals 15 residues. CDR1 is SNHLY, CDR2 FYNNEI, per germline. The CDR3 DNA reads as TGTGCCAGCACCCTAAGGGGGGGGCGCGAAGAGACCCAGTACTTC. Amino acids: CASTLRGGREETQYF.

The V call is TRBV7-8, the J call TRBJ1-1; D is ambiguous. Germline V CDR1 and CDR2: SGHVS, FQNEAQ. V lost 1 base and J 0 bases, leaving 3 bases between the germline ends. The CDR3 is made up of 13 amino acids. Here the CDR3 DNA reads TGTGCCAGCAGCTTAGTCGTGAACACTGAAGCTTTCTTT. It is translated as CASSLVVNTEAFF.

This clone was detected ten times or more. This rearrangement joins TRBV30 to TRBJ2-7; possibly TRBD1 for D (6 bases). CDR3 length: 12 residues. The V gene lost 0 bases and the J gene lost 7 bases, with 10 bases spanning the gap. Looked up from germline, CDR1 is GTSNPN and CDR2 is SVGIG (reference sequence). The CDR3 reads CAWSVRQGEQYF. CDR3 sequence (DNA): TGTGCCTGGAGTGTACGGCAGGGGGAGCAGTACTTC. The full variable domain, rest sourced from reference TRBV30 and TRBJ2-7, is SQTIHQWPATLVQPVGSPLSLECTVEGTSNPNLYWYRQAAGRGLQLLFYSVGIGQISSEVPQNLSASRPQDRQFILSSKKLLLSDSGFYLCAWSVRQGEQYFGPGTRLTVT.

This clone was seen just once. The chain employs TRBV6-6 and TRBJ1-4, with 9 bases identical to TRBD1. This CDR3 region has 17 residues. The V segment lost 5 bases and the J segment 0 bases; nucleotides outside the gene matches: 7. Germline CDR1 and CDR2: MNHNY and SVGAGI (reference sequence). The CDR3 nucleotides read TGTGCCAGCAGTCGGCTCGACAGGGGGACAACTAATGAAAAACTGTTTTTT. Amino acid sequence: CASSRLDRGTTNEKLFF.

This chain uses TRBV5-6 with TRBJ1-1; D perhaps matches TRBD1 (5 bases). V was cut by 3 bases and J by 2 bases, with 11 bases left in between. The CDR3 is 14 residues long. CDR1 and CDR2 (germline): SGHDT, YYEEEE. CDR3: CASSWDWTNTEAFF. The CDR3 nucleotides read TGTGCCAGCAGCTGGGACTGGACAAACACTGAAGCTTTCTTT. The full variable domain, completed using reference TRBV5-6 and TRBJ1-1, is DAGVTQSPTHLIKTRGQQVTLRCSPKSGHDTVSWYQQALGQGPQFIFQYYEEEERQRGNFPDRFSGHQFPNYSSELNVNALLLGDSALYLCASSWDWTNTEAFFGQGTRLTVV.

The chain links TRBV7-8 to TRBJ1-2; no reliable D call. V lost 8 bases, J lost 2 bases, and 18 bases lay in between. The CDR3 length is 15 residues. Germline V CDR1 and CDR2: SGHVS, FQNEAQ. The CDR3 nucleotides are TGTGCCAGCGCCTTAGACGGGATTGGGAACTATGGCTACACCTTC. Amino acids: CASALDGIGNYGYTF.